This T cell receptor (beta chain) comes out of a study of blood T cell repertoires in COVID-19. Study context: Acute and convalescent COVID-19 specimens originated in the United States, Italy and Spain. T cells, B-cell-depleted T cells, or PBMCs provided the cDNA or gDNA that served as material.

How the authors handled the data: Cell counts per sample came from amplifying reference gene primers. Assay used: immunoSEQ multiplex PCR; TCRdb lists only in-frame clones, some missing. The V and J calls and the clone size are those of that table, but D and trimming were determined from the DNA. This table holds 240,000 or so clones, 86% found once. CDR3 size: 15 residues. V lost 6 bases, J lost 0 bases, and 7 bases stayed unmatched. Germline assignment: CDR1 SEHNR and CDR2 FQNEAQ (reference sequence). The sequence derives from a woman between 45 and 60 years old who had recovered from COVID-19. The rearrangement links TRBV7-9 to TRBJ2-5, with 7 bases aligning to TRBD1. The sequencing sample was made of PBMCs or T cells enriched from blood (not recorded which). The CDR3 sequence: CASRPGQVNQETQYF. CDR3 nucleotide sequence: TGTGCCAGCAGGCCCGGACAGGTGAACCAAGAGACCCAGTACTTC.